This T cell receptor (beta chain) was observed in a study of blood T cell repertoires in COVID-19. The J segment lost 3 bases and the V segment lost 4 bases, leaving 0 bases of the junction unmatched. Germline V gives CDR1 SNHLY, CDR2 FYNNEI. The CDR3 sequence is 13 residues long. This clone was detected only a few times. Sequencing used immunoSEQ multiplex PCR; TCRdb keeps in-frame clones, though not all of them. The data show tens of thousands of clones, 65% to 85% seen once. Sequencing was carried out using peripheral blood. This sequence joins TRBV2 and TRBJ2-1; 7 bases line up with TRBD1. The sequence was obtained from a woman aged 55-69 years with acute or convalescent COVID-19. CDR3 coding DNA: TGTGCCAGCAGTGGGACAGGCTACAATGAGCAGTTCTTC. Encoded protein: CASSGTGYNEQFF.